Listed below are T cell receptor beta chains from one sample, sequenced in a study of Ad26.COV2.S vaccination and SARS-CoV-2 variants. Measured with immunoSEQ multiplex PCR; TCRdb has only the in-frame clones, and not every one. This table holds about 450,000 clones, roughly 89% found once. The specimen was peripheral blood, collected in a trial of Ad26.COV2.S vaccine versus placebo. Receptor source: a person between 18 and 60 years old who received the Ad26.COV2.S COVID-19 vaccine or a placebo. Both conserved end residues are part of each CDR3. Fields, in order: clone size, CDR3 length, J gene, D gene, V gene, CDR3 DNA, CDR3 protein. A D gene is named only where the DNA matches it firmly. Clone size is given for some rows only: seen once, a few or many times, or a class if the clone is expanded.

>.|16|TRBJ2-2|TRBD2|TRBV27
TGTGCCACCAGCCCCATCAGGACTAGCGGCACCGGGGAGCTGTTTTTT
CATSPIRTSGTGELFF
>.|17|TRBJ2-6|.|TRBV5-1
TGCGCCAGCGACCCCTGGGGACCTAGCTCTGGGGCCAACGTCCTGACTTTC
CASDPWGPSSGANVLTF
>once|14|TRBJ2-1|.|TRBV7-9
TGTGCCAGCAGCCCTGGGACCCCTTTTCATGAGCAGTTCTTC
CASSPGTPFHEQFF
>.|13|TRBJ2-7|.|TRBV2
TGTGCCAGCAGTGAAGTAGGAGGTTACGAGCAGTACTTC
CASSEVGGYEQYF
>.|18|TRBJ2-1|.|TRBV9
TGTGCCAGCAGCGCCGTCCTTGGGGGGTCAGACTCCTACAATGAGCAGTTCTTC
CASSAVLGGSDSYNEQFF
>.|14|TRBJ1-1|.|TRBV7-9
TGTGCCAGCACGTTGATTACGGGTACCACTGAAGCTTTCTTT
CASTLITGTTEAFF
>once|14|TRBJ2-2|.|TRBV5-4
TGTGCCAGCACCTCTGGGGGAAGCACCGGGGAGCTGTTTTTT
CASTSGGSTGELFF
>once|12|TRBJ1-1|.|TRBV11-3
TGTGCCAGCGGCCTAATGAACACTGAAGCTTTCTTT
CASGLMNTEAFF
>.|12|TRBJ2-3|.|TRBV5-1
TGCGCCAGCAGCTTGGTTACAGATACGCAGTATTTT
CASSLVTDTQYF
>.|12|TRBJ2-7|.|TRBV19
TGTGCCAGTAGGGACCCCTCCTACGAGCAGTACTTC
CASRDPSYEQYF
>.|20|TRBJ1-6|TRBD1|TRBV19
TGTGCCAGTAGTGGCTCGGACAGGGTGGACCGTCGGGCATATAATTCACCCCTCCACTTT
CASSGSDRVDRRAYNSPLHF
>few|17|TRBJ1-2|TRBD1|TRBV27
TGTGCCAGCAGTTCTATAACAGGGGGAGCTCCTAACTATGGCTACACCTTC
CASSSITGGAPNYGYTF
>.|13|TRBJ2-5|.|TRBV29-1
TGCAGCGTTGCTCTGACAGACCAAGAGACCCAGTACTTC
CSVALTDQETQYF
>.|14|TRBJ1-6|.|TRBV18
TGTGCCAGCTCACCTACAGGGTATAATTCACCCCTCCACTTT
CASSPTGYNSPLHF
>.|14|TRBJ2-1|.|TRBV6-6
TGTGCCAGCAGTTACTCGTCCGGTATGAATGAGCAGTTCTTC
CASSYSSGMNEQFF
>once|16|TRBJ2-1|TRBD1|TRBV18
TGTGCCAGCTCTCCGCCTAGGGGACAGGGGTTCGATGAGCAGTTCTTC
CASSPPRGQGFDEQFF
>.|13|TRBJ1-6|.|TRBV10-3
TGTGCCATCAGTATCGGCAGTAATTCACCCCTCCACTTT
CAISIGSNSPLHF
>.|16|TRBJ1-2|.|TRBV28
TGTGCCAGCAGTTTAGTGCAGGACCCCGCTTTCGGTGGCTACACCTTC
CASSLVQDPAFGGYTF
>.|14|TRBJ1-6|.|TRBV7-9
TGTGCCAGCAGCTTAGGAGGAGCGCTTTCACCCCTCCACTTT
CASSLGGALSPLHF
>.|14|TRBJ2-1|.|TRBV20-1
TGCAGTGCTAGTCTTATAGCTAACTACAATGAGCAGTTCTTC
CSASLIANYNEQFF
>.|12|TRBJ1-6|.|TRBV11-2
TGTGCCAGCAGTGTACAGGCGACAGCCCTCCACTTT
CASSVQATALHF
>.|15|TRBJ2-1|TRBD2|TRBV9
TGTGCCAGCAGCGCGGGGGGGAGAGCCTACAATGAGCAGTTCTTC
CASSAGGRAYNEQFF
>.|11|TRBJ2-7|TRBD1|TRBV20-1
TGCAGTGCTCAACAGGGGAGCGAGCAGTACTTC
CSAQQGSEQYF
>.|12|TRBJ1-5|.|TRBV7-2
TGTGCCAGCAGCTTAAACAGCCAGCCCCAGCATTTT
CASSLNSQPQHF
>.|12|TRBJ2-3|.|TRBV29-1
TGCAGCGTTGAAGGGACCTCAGATACGCAGTATTTT
CSVEGTSDTQYF
>.|14|TRBJ2-1|.|TRBV3-1/TRBV3-2
TGTGCCAGCAGCCAAGAAACTAGCTCCGGGGAGCAGTTCTTC
CASSQETSSGEQFF
>.|16|TRBJ1-1|.|TRBV18
TGTGCCAGCTCACCATCGAGGGTTCGAGTTGGCACTGAAGCTTTCTTT
CASSPSRVRVGTEAFF
>.|17|TRBJ2-6|.|TRBV14
TGTGCCAGCAGCCTCTGGACGGCTCCCTCTGGGGCCAACGTCCTGACTTTC
CASSLWTAPSGANVLTF